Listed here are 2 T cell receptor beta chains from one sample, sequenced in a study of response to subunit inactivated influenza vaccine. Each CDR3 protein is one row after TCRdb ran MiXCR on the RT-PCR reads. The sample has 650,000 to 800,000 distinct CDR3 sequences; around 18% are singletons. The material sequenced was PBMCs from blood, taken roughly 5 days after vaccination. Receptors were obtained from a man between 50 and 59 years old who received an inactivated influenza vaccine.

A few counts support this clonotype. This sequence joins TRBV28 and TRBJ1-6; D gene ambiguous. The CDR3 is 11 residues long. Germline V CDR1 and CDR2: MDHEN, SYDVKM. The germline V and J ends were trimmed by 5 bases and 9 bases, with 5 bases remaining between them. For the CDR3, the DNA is TGTGCCAGCAGTGCAAGTTCACCCCTCCACTTT. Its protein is CASSASSPLHF.

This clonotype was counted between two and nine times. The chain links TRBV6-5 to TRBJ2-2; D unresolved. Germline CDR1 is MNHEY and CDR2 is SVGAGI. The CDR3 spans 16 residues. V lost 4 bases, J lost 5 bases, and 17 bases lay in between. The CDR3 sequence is CASSLVPGLKTGELFF. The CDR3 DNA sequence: TGTGCCAGCAGTTTAGTTCCGGGCCTAAAGACCGGGGAGCTGTTTTTT.